This T cell receptor (beta chain) was obtained from a study of blood T cell repertoires in COVID-19. Whole-study context: There were acute and convalescent COVID-19 samples, and they came from the United States, Italy and Spain.

Germline assignment: CDR1 LNHDA and CDR2 SQIVND (reference sequence). The CDR3 loop spans 15 amino acids. Trimming took 3 bases from V and 5 from J, leaving 16 bases between them. Sequencing was performed with immunoSEQ multiplex PCR; in TCRdb, only in-frame clones are kept and a portion is missing. Of about 120,000 clones in the sample, over 75% are singletons; the top ten hold roughly 17%. The sample was peripheral blood. The receptor was derived from a man between 60 and 75 years old with active or convalescent COVID-19. The V and J genes are TRBV19 and TRBJ2-5, with D tentatively TRBD1 (7 bases). The CDR3 DNA is TGTGCCAGTAGTATCATGCGGGGACAGATTGAGACCCAGTACTTC. It yields the protein CASSIMRGQIETQYF.